Following are 27 T cell receptor beta chains from one sample sequenced in a study of CD8+CD57+ T cells in acquired aplastic anemia. TCR beta VDJ and CDR3 profiles were obtained from a genomic DNA template. TCRdb re-analysed the reads in MiXCR, keeping a single row per CDR3 protein. The profile shows approximately 81,000 distinct CDR3 sequences, approximately 45% of them singletons. The sample taken for sequencing was sorted CD4+, CD8+, or CD8+CD57+ T cells (not recorded which) from PBMCs. Source of these receptors: a human donor in good health, serving as a control.

The chain uses TRBV5-4 and TRBJ1-1; 8 bases fit TRBD1. The trim removed 3 bases at V and 5 bases at J, leaving 6 bases unmatched. Germline loops: CDR1 SGHNT, CDR2 YYREEE (reference sequence). CDR3 length: 14 residues. CDR3 amino acids: CASSSRQGRTEAFF. For the CDR3, the DNA is TGTGCCAGCAGCTCCCGACAGGGGCGAACTGAAGCTTTCTTT.

The rearrangement links TRBV25-1 to TRBJ2-3; 10 bases match TRBD2. The V and J ends lost 6 bases and 6 bases, in that order; junction bases with no gene match: 9. Germline lookup yields CDR1 MGHDK and CDR2 SYGVNS. The CDR3 contains 15 residues. The CDR3: CASSHLAGAGDTQYF. In nucleotides, the CDR3 is TGTGCCAGCAGCCATCTAGCGGGAGCGGGTGATACGCAGTATTTT.

This clonotype was detected only a few times. The rearrangement joins TRBV12-3 or TRBV12-4 to TRBJ2-1; TRBD2 aligns across 11 bases. CDR3 length: 15 amino acids. V lost 7 bases and J lost 3; bases outside the gene matches: 5. This CDR3 reads CASIVAGGHYNEQFF. Here the CDR3 DNA reads TGTGCCAGCATTGTAGCGGGAGGGCACTACAATGAGCAGTTCTTC.

This clonotype was observed a few times. DNA of the CDR3: TGCAGCGTTGAATGGAACTATGGCTACACCTTC. Amino acids: CSVEWNYGYTF. V and J are TRBV29-1 and TRBJ1-2; no firm D call. Germline CDR1 is SQVTM and CDR2 is ANQGSEA. Deletions cut 2 bases from V and 2 bases from J, with 3 bases between. The CDR3 consists of 11 residues.

The V gene is TRBV11-1, the J gene TRBJ2-1, with D possibly matching TRBD2 (8 bases). Germline loops: CDR1 SGHAT, CDR2 FQDESV (reference sequence). Trimming took 3 bases from V and 7 from J, leaving 25 bases between them. The CDR3 extends over 18 amino acids. The CDR3 DNA follows: TGTGCCAGCAGCTTTGGGCGGGGGGACAGACCTGGAAGGAATGAGCAGTTCTTC. Amino acid sequence: CASSFGRGDRPGRNEQFF.

This clonotype has ten or more counts. J is TRBJ1-3 and V is TRBV19, with TRBD1 matching over 8 bases. There are 16 residues in the CDR3. Germline V gene lookup returns CDR1 LNHDA and CDR2 SQIVND (reference sequence). Unmatched junction bases numbered 8, after V lost 6 bases and J lost 1 base. The DNA for the CDR3 is TGTGCCAGTAGAACCTCAGGGGGCGCGTCTGGAAACACCATATATTTT. It codes for CASRTSGGASGNTIYF.

This sequence joins TRBV19 and TRBJ2-2; D is possibly TRBD2 (6 bases). Germline CDR1 is LNHDA and CDR2 is SQIVND (reference sequence). The CDR3 extends over 15 amino acids. Trimming removed 3 bases from V and 0 bases from J, with 8 bases in between. The CDR3 here is CASSISGPNTGELFF. CDR3 nucleotides: TGTGCCAGTAGTATTAGCGGCCCGAACACCGGGGAGCTGTTTTTT.

The chain couples TRBV20-1 to TRBJ2-1, with 7 bases aligning to TRBD2. With V trimmed by 6 bases and J by 0 bases, 8 bases remained unmatched. The CDR3 spans 15 residues. Germline lookup yields CDR1 DFQATT and CDR2 SNEGSKA (reference sequence). CDR3 bases: TGCAGTGCGGGAGGGATGAAGGACTCCTACAATGAGCAGTTCTTC. This gives the protein CSAGGMKDSYNEQFF.

At least ten counts were recorded for this clonotype. The chain is built from TRBV13 and TRBJ2-7; D remains unclear. Per the germline V gene, CDR1 is PRHDT and CDR2 is FYEKMQ (reference sequence). The CDR3 sequence is 12 residues long. Trimming pared 0 bases from V and 7 bases from J, leaving 7 bases between. CDR3 sequence (DNA): TGTGCCAGCAGCTTAGGTTCCGAGGAGCAGTACTTC. Protein product: CASSLGSEEQYF.

This clonotype occurred many times. The rearrangement joins TRBV11-2 to TRBJ2-7; maybe TRBD2 (6 bases). Per the germline V gene, CDR1 is SGHAT and CDR2 is FQNNGV. The CDR3 consists of 14 residues. V lost 3 bases, J lost 4 bases, and 13 bases lay in between. CDR3 sequence reads: CASSFTGERYEQYF. As DNA, the CDR3 is TGTGCCAGCAGCTTCACGGGAGAGCGGTACGAGCAGTACTTC.

This clonotype was counted only a few times. V is TRBV3-1 and J is TRBJ2-2; D call uncertain. V dropped 9 bases and J dropped 3 bases, with 11 bases sitting between them. The CDR3 is 13 residues long. Germline V gene sequence: CDR1 LGHDT, CDR2 YNNKEL (reference sequence). The CDR3 nucleotides are TGTGCCAGTCAAACAAGGGACACCGGGGAGCTGTTTTTT. Its translation: CASQTRDTGELFF.

The chain joins TRBV25-1 to TRBJ2-5; 11 nucleotides agree with TRBD1. This CDR3 comprises 14 residues. Trimming at V came to 4 bases and at J to 6 bases, leaving 4 bases not matched to a gene. CDR1 is MGHDK and CDR2 is SYGVNS in the germline V gene. The CDR3 coding sequence is TGTGCCAGCAGTGCGGGACAGGGGGGGAAGACCCAGTACTTC. Amino acids: CASSAGQGGKTQYF. Full variable domain (outside the CDR3, taken from reference TRBV25-1 and TRBJ2-5): EADIYQTPRYLVIGTGKKITLECSQTMGHDKMYWYQQDPGMELHLIHYSYGVNSTEKGDLSSESTVSRIRTEHFPLTLESARPSHTSQYLCASSAGQGGKTQYFGPGTRLLVL.

In its sample, this clonotype was seen many times. This chain uses TRBV10-3 with TRBJ2-7; 7 bases map to TRBD2. The CDR3 is made up of 14 amino acids. Germline-derived CDR1 and CDR2 are ENHRY and SYGVKD. The trim removed 8 bases at V and 5 bases at J, leaving 12 bases unmatched. CDR3 coding DNA: TGTGCCATCTCTCCCCCGGGAGGAGGCAACGAGCAGTACTTC. Translating it yields CAISPPGGGNEQYF.

The chain couples TRBV25-1 to TRBJ2-3, with 8 bases aligning to TRBD2. Germline CDR1 is MGHDK and CDR2 is SYGVNS. CDR3 size: 15 residues. The V segment lost 2 bases and the J segment 4 bases; nucleotides outside the gene matches: 5. CDR3 nucleotide sequence: TGTGCCAGCAGTGAACGGGAGGGCAGCCCAGATACGCAGTATTTT. Its translation is CASSEREGSPDTQYF.

The rearrangement links TRBV27 to TRBJ1-5; TRBD1 might be the D (5 bases). Trimming took 6 bases from V and 4 from J, leaving 22 bases between them. This CDR3 has 17 residues. CDR1 MNHEY and CDR2 SMNVEV come from the germline V gene (reference sequence). CDR3 loop: CASSQRGGHSVNQPQHF. CDR3 bases: TGTGCCAGCAGCCAGAGGGGCGGCCATTCAGTGAATCAGCCCCAGCATTTT.

This clonotype was seen only once. V and J are TRBV10-1 and TRBJ1-6; D is ambiguous. Trimming shortened V by 2 bases and J by 11 bases, and 7 bases separated the two germline ends. The germline V gene encodes CDR1 WNHNN and CDR2 SYGVQD (reference sequence). This CDR3 comprises 12 residues. CDR3 residues: CASSEEGTPLHF. CDR3 nucleotide sequence: TGCGCCAGCAGTGAGGAAGGGACACCCCTCCACTTT.

Comment on this clonotype: A junction boundary mismatches the germline segment, possibly from a read error. The chain has TRBV7-9 and TRBJ2-3; D is undetermined. Germline CDR1 reads SEHNR; CDR2 reads FQNEAQ (reference sequence). The CDR3 spans 14 residues. The CDR3 loop is CACSLGDFTDTQYF. CDR3 sequence (DNA): TGTGCCTGCAGCTTAGGCGATTTCACAGATACGCAGTATTTT.

The chain couples TRBV12-3 or TRBV12-4 to TRBJ2-2; no firm D call. CDR3 size: 13 residues. Deletions cut 6 bases from V and 4 bases from J, with 9 bases between. The CDR3 DNA sequence: TGTGCCAGCAGAGCACCGGGCACCGGGGAGCTGTTTTTT. Encoded protein: CASRAPGTGELFF.

On this clonotype: An end of the junction differs from the germline gene, which may be a read error. The rearrangement uses TRBV7-6 and TRBJ1-1, with 10 positions matching TRBD1. CDR3 length: 16 amino acids. Germline CDR1 reads SGHVS; CDR2 reads FNYEAQ. The CDR3 DNA follows: TGTGCCAGCAGCTTGGAAGACAGGGGGCGCGGGACTGGAGCTTTCTTT. It specifies CASSLEDRGRGTGAFF.

This clonotype appeared many times. This sequence joins TRBV15 and TRBJ2-7, with 7 nucleotides matching TRBD1. Germline CDR1 reads LNHNV; CDR2 reads YYDKDF (reference sequence). V was clipped by 3 bases and J by 0 bases; unmatched bases: 11. The length of the CDR3 is 17 residues. The DNA of the CDR3 is TGTGCCACCAGCAGTGTGGGACAGACCGAAGTCTCCTACGAGCAGTACTTC. Residues: CATSSVGQTEVSYEQYF.

The V and J genes are TRBV7-9 and TRBJ2-7; tentative D call: TRBD1 (6 bases). The CDR3 contains 15 residues. The germline V gene has CDR1 SEHNR and CDR2 FQNEAQ (reference sequence). V lost 5 bases to trimming and J lost 3 bases, with 17 bases between them. This CDR3 is CASSPSGTPGYEQYF. For the CDR3, the DNA is TGTGCCAGCAGCCCCTCCGGGACACCCGGCTACGAGCAGTACTTC.

The rearrangement links TRBV24-1 to TRBJ1-2, with D perhaps TRBD1 (5 bases). Trimming cost V 7 bases and J 7 bases, with 12 bases left between them. The CDR3 extends over 12 amino acids. Per germline, CDR1 KGHDR and CDR2 SFDVKD. DNA of the CDR3: TGTGCCACCAGCTCGGGGGGACGTGGCTACACCTTC. Its protein is CATSSGGRGYTF.

The chain combines TRBV5-4 with TRBJ1-2; tentatively, D is TRBD1 (5 bases). Per germline, CDR1 SGHNT and CDR2 YYREEE (reference sequence). The V and J ends lost 1 base and 5 bases respectively, with 30 bases between them. The CDR3 loop spans 20 amino acids. The CDR3 reads CASSLRVLRRGDGEPYGYTF. The CDR3 DNA follows: TGTGCCAGCAGCTTGAGGGTCTTACGTCGAGGGGACGGGGAACCTTATGGCTACACCTTC.

At least ten counts were recorded for this clonotype. The chain employs TRBV7-9 and TRBJ2-7; D tentatively reads TRBD1 or TRBD2 (5 bases each). The germline V gene has CDR1 SEHNR and CDR2 FQNEAQ (reference sequence). Trimming stripped 5 bases from V and 7 bases from J, with 18 bases between. The CDR3 length is 14 residues. CDR3 sequence (DNA): TGTGCCAGCAGCGCACGGGACCGGGTCTGGGAGCAGTACTTC. It specifies CASSARDRVWEQYF.

The table lists this clonotype with a count of one. The V gene is TRBV24-1, the J gene TRBJ2-3, with D possibly called TRBD1 or TRBD2 (5 bases each). V lost 2 bases, J lost 12 bases, and 11 bases lay in between. Germline lookup yields CDR1 KGHDR and CDR2 SFDVKD. The CDR3 extends over 12 amino acids. CDR3 sequence (DNA): TGTGCCACCAGTGATTCCGGGACGCTTCAGTATTTT. This encodes CATSDSGTLQYF.

Worth noting for this clonotype: A much bigger clone sits one base away, suggesting this may be a read error. This chain links TRBV11-1 with TRBJ2-3, with D perhaps matching TRBD1 or TRBD2 (6 bases each). Trimming shortened V by 5 bases and J by 5 bases, and 20 bases separated the two germline ends. The CDR3 is 16 residues long. Germline CDR1 and CDR2: SGHAT and FQDESV (reference sequence). CDR3 residues: CASSPPKRGAEDTQYF. The CDR3 DNA is TGTGCCAGCAGCCCCCCAAAAAGGGGGGCCGAAGATACGCAGTATTTT. Supplemented by reference TRBV11-1 and TRBJ2-3, the full variable domain reads EAEVAQSPRYKITEKSQAVAFWCDPISGHATLYWYRQILGQGPELLVQFQDESVVDDSQLPKDRFSAERLKGVDSTLKIQPAELGDSAMYLCASSPPKRGAEDTQYFGPGTRLTVL.

The rearrangement links TRBV20-1 to TRBJ2-7; D uncertain. The CDR3 length is 12 residues. Germline values: CDR1 DFQATT, CDR2 SNEGSKA (reference sequence). Trimming cost V 6 bases and J 1 base, with 10 bases left between them. In nucleotides, the CDR3 is TGCAGTGCATCGACTGATTCCTACGAGCAGTACTTC. This sequence encodes CSASTDSYEQYF.